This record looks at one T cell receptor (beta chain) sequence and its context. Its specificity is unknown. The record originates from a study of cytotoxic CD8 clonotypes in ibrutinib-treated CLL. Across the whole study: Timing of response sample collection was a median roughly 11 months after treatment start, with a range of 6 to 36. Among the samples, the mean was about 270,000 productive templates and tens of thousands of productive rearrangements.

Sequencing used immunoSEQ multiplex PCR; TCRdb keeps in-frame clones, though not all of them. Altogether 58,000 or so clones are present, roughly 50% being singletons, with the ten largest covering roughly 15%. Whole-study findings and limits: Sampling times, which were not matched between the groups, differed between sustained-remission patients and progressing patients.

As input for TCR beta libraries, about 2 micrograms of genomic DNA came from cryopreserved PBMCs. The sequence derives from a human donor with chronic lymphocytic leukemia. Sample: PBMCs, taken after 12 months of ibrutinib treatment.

The CDR3 protein is CASSLGGHSATNEKLFF. The CDR3 nucleotides read TGCGCCAGCAGCTTGGGGGGACACTCTGCAACTAATGAAAAACTGTTTTTT. This chain links TRBV5-1 with TRBJ1-4; TRBD1 might be the D (6 bases). There are 17 residues in the CDR3. V was cut by 0 bases and J by 0 bases, with 12 bases left in between. Germline V gene data show CDR1 as SGHRS and CDR2 as YFSETQ.